This T cell receptor beta chain was retrieved from a study of radiotherapy plus CTLA-4 blockade in lung cancer. Whole-study results and caveats: After radiotherapy and ipilimumab, tumor-derived clones expanded in peripheral blood.

TCRdb keeps only in-frame clones here, not all; method: immunoSEQ multiplex PCR. The sample has about 81,000 clones, around 72% seen once. V was shortened by 3 bases and J by 2 bases, with 5 bases between the two germline ends. From germline, CDR1 is WNHNN and CDR2 SYGVQD (reference sequence). The CDR3 loop spans 13 amino acids. Details on this clone: Its antigen is unknown.

V is TRBV10-1 and J is TRBJ1-3; D call uncertain. Sample: peripheral blood, taken from a patient treated with radiotherapy plus ipilimumab. The source of this sequence is a human donor with non-small cell lung cancer that progressed on radiotherapy plus ipilimumab. In nucleotides, the CDR3 is TGCGCCAGCAGTGACAGCCCTGGAAACACCATATATTTT. This codes for CASSDSPGNTIYF.